This is a list of T cell receptor beta chains from one sample in a study of beta chain features in type 1 diabetes. Here immunoSEQ multiplex PCR was the method, and the copy in TCRdb shows in-frame clones only, minus some. Of under 400,000 clones in the sample, roughly 12% were seen once. Specimen: naive CD4+ T cells from blood. The receptors derive from a young woman with type 1 diabetes. Both conserved end residues are trimmed from each CDR3.

V gene	CDR3 length	CDR3 protein
TRBV28	13	ASRETGVTMETQY
TRBV28	13	ASRMRTAWRSGYT
TRBV5-1	14	ASSLALAGGLDIQY
TRBV5-1	12	ASSLEGRGEKLF
TRBV7-9	12	ASSFRPNTGELF
TRBV2	13	ASCKDGGYQETQY
TRBV20-1	9	SARLAYEQY
TRBV27	12	ASSLGQGNYGYT
TRBV18	12	ASSPMGHSNEQF
TRBV9	14	ASSTRTGEFTDTQY
TRBV7-2	14	ASSVPPGTGTYEQY
TRBV11-1	13	ASSPRAPRTDTQY
TRBV19	13	ASSIGDRDTGELF
TRBV7-9	13	ASSLGLAGSDTQY
TRBV28	12	ASSFTGVQETQY
TRBV11-2	11	ATLLAGADTQY
TRBV7-2	11	ASSLGRDYEQY
TRBV29-1	12	SVYGRGSHYGYT
TRBV18	12	ASSPGTGTYEQY
TRBV5-1	13	ASRPTGSDTGELF
TRBV18	12	ASSPVGDSNEQF
TRBV30	11	AWAAGGPDTQY
TRBV9	12	ASRGQGSVVEQY
TRBV7-6	11	ASSLARETEAF
TRBV18	11	ASSPGSGYEQY
TRBV7-6	13	ASSPRRAGAYEQY
TRBV5-1	12	ASSPRTVKETQY
TRBV11-2	10	ASSSRGHGYT
TRBV5-4	12	ASRLTTSTDTQY
TRBV18	11	ASSPGTSVEQY
TRBV28	10	ASAGGYNEQF
TRBV14	14	ASSQPTSSSTDTQY
TRBV4-2	13	ASSQGDGTSYEQY
TRBV10-3	10	AISGTSSEAF
TRBV5-1	13	ASSLGDRVTDTQY
TRBV7-2	14	ASSLAGSGGYNEQF
TRBV7-9	13	ASSQDSRSRNIQY
TRBV30	10	AWSQGSQPQH
TRBV15	13	ATSRVRTGAQPQH
TRBV11-2	14	ASSLKREHSYNEQF
TRBV29-1	11	SVVQGVSYEQY
TRBV5-1	11	ASSPTGLETQY
TRBV7-2	13	ASSLAGLPSETQY